This T cell receptor (beta chain) came from a study of cytomegalovirus exposure and HLA in healthy donors (dated by TCRdb to 2016 to 2017). A note on the overall study: According to an earlier analysis of a few hundred of the donors, about 179 million T cells yielded 117 million unique TCR beta sequences and approximately 300 Gb of sequence data. A later genetic analysis took genome-wide SNP genotypes for about 55% of the 666 donors and used that subset as a discovery cohort. Donor age, sex, ethnicity and CMV serostatus were collected together with the repertoire data. Class I and class II HLA loci were covered by the typing at four-digit resolution. To predict cytomegalovirus infection status, the study combined high-throughput TCR immunosequencing, statistical association of individual TCRs with disease status, and machine learning. Using immunosequencing, the study profiled T cell repertoires from fewer than 700 subjects and related those repertoires to cytomegalovirus serostatus. The genetic ancestry cluster associated with self-reported Caucasian donors included 65% to 90% of the roughly 400 genotyped donors. The study aimed to test whether cataloging public T cell receptors could reveal signatures of past pathogen exposure. Across under 500 genotyped donors of the cohort, an average of about 200,000 unique TCR beta nucleotide sequences per donor were sequenced, and approximately 19% of those sequences were non-productive. An earlier analysis of 500 to 650 of the donors applied high-throughput TCR beta sequencing to assess whether each TCR beta V gene segment acted as functional or pseudogenic. Four to six DR-DQ haplotypes were handled as single units for association and clustering, since linkage in the cohort was strong. Every discovery cohort repertoire had been produced on one sequencing platform. The number of donors typed differed by locus, with about 629-630 for A, B, C, DRB1 and DQB1, roughly 520 for DQA1, 600 to 610 for DPA1, and some 440 for DPB1. A separate validation cohort of more than 100 different subjects was used in addition to the roughly 620-subject first cohort. In a later analysis, previously published TCR beta repertoires from more than 500 donors were re-analyzed and high-resolution HLA genotyping was added so that TCR occurrence patterns could be studied. In the later analysis, no new phenotypic data were used to find candidate immune exposures; instead, reliance was placed on TCR beta sequences and their occurrence across donors. Roughly 300 gigabases of sequencing data and approximately 80 million unique TCR sequences were included in an early release covering around 600 HLA-typed donors. On the study overall, not on this receptor specifically: Most TCR sequences were seen in very few donors, while some public TCRs were found in many individuals. In a later analysis, TCR association rates were found to vary across HLA loci, with the most associated TCRs seen for DRB1 alleles and the fewest for HLA-C alleles. In a later genetic analysis, a missense DCLRE1C variant was associated with V-gene and J-gene trimming of TCR beta chains, and the association was replicated in an independent cohort. Correlated functional status among segregating V segments might reflect linkage disequilibrium, but an unknown experimental factor could not be ruled out. Assigning TCR associations to individual alleles was difficult when HLA alleles, especially DR and DQ, strongly co-occurred. The earlier analysis of approximately 540 of the donors excluded some 16 rarely observed V segments, including chromosome 9 orphons, because counts were too low. The presence/absence analyses assumed that sequencing depth was roughly uniform across donors, and that assumption may not be true. The study gave a list of 150 to 200 TCR beta chains associated with cytomegalovirus. According to the authors, the approach could potentially be generalized to other disease states and immunological phenotypes. The sequencing pipeline was judged likely to have produced a cluster of highly shared sequence variants as a technical artifact. The only immune exposure information available for the cohort was CMV serostatus. In a later analysis, several top co-occurrence clusters were reported to appear linked to parvovirus B19, influenza, CMV and Epstein-Barr virus. Because some donors lacked HLA typing at each locus, the association tests relied only on the typed subset. A further reported finding was that TCR beta sequences accurately predicted the HLA-A and HLA-B alleles for most subjects in the first cohort. In a later analysis, most CMV-associated TCR beta chains were found to appear HLA-restricted, with HLA associations seemingly driven largely by CMV exposure. Because the 87-base-pair reads could not distinguish some IMGT-functional V segments, including TRBV6-2 and TRBV6-3, those segments were excluded. A few of the identified cytomegalovirus-associated TCR beta chains were confirmed in vitro to be specific for cytomegalovirus antigens. A later analysis found that HLA-associated TCR beta chains were more clonally expanded and had lower generation probabilities than equally common non-associated chains. Compared with the 666-donor mean, donors in an Asian-associated ancestry cluster had fewer N-insertions in productive TCRs, according to a later genetic analysis. In this cohort, only TCR beta chains were sequenced, and detectable features were limited by the absence of alpha or paired-chain data. In both the original and validation cohorts, the classifier was reported to diagnose cytomegalovirus status with high specificity and sensitivity. Specific HLA alleles were associated with 18,000 or so TCR beta sequences at a false discovery rate of 0.05 in a later analysis. In an earlier analysis of more than 450 of the donors, most TCR beta V segments were observed in productive rearrangements about 87% or about 30% of the time, broadly matching IMGT annotations.

From the cysteine through the phenylalanine, the CDR3 covers 14 amino acids. Of the read, only the CDR3 DNA is kept; its 42 bases are in frame from base 1. V is cut by 4 bases and J by 5 bases, and the space between the germline ends is 13 bases. The germline V gene encodes CDR1 SGHNT and CDR2 YYREEE (reference sequence). Library construction relied on the immunoSEQ multiplex PCR assay. For the multiplex PCR, a mixture combining 60 forward primers for TCR Vbeta segments and 13 reverse primers for TCR Jbeta segments was used. A multiplex PCR assay on genomic DNA amplified the CDR3 region of rearranged TCR beta genes. On the Illumina HiSeq System, the amplified TCR beta libraries were sequenced as 87-base-pair reads. The authors' pipeline ran thus. Across the 600 to 700 repertoires, a later analysis counted 80 million or so unique TCR beta chains, roughly 11 million of which were shared by at least two donors. A nearest-neighbor algorithm error-corrected the raw reads and collapsed the reads into unique sequences, merging closely related sequences to remove PCR and sequencing errors. To assign V, D and J gene segments, CDR3 sequences were aligned to IMGT reference sequences. For a sequence to be retained, at least a six-nucleotide match to both a V gene segment and a J gene segment was required. A rearrangement counted as productive if the CDR3 had no stop codons and remained in frame with V and J, and every other rearrangement counted as non-productive. CDR3 was defined by IMGT convention, running from the second conserved V-encoded cysteine to the conserved J-encoded phenylalanine. The earlier analysis of some 540 of the donors excluded any sequence lacking an unambiguous match to a single V gene segment. In an earlier analysis of about 590 of the donors, a V segment was called functional when productive rearrangements were above 56.7%, and segregating when the standard deviation between donors exceeded 5%. A statistical classification framework was built for diagnosing cytomegalovirus status from the catalog of TCR beta chain sequences. A later analysis assigned V and J genes by comparing TCR nucleotide sequences with IMGT/GENE-DB human TR gene sequences. In a later analysis, CDR3 sequences and most-parsimonious VDJ recombination scenarios were assigned using the TCRdist pipeline. In a later analysis, each TCR beta chain was defined by its CDR3 amino acid sequence together with its V-gene family, and reads without a unique V-gene family were excluded. As a way to deal with suspected cross-contamination and a sequencing artifact, a later analysis dropped 450 to 700 nucleotide sequences that were highly shared and had low generation probability. For each public chain, a later analysis derived a clonal expansion index from normalized ranks of inferred template counts within each repertoire. In a later analysis, generation probabilities were computed using a VDJ recombination model fitted to out-of-frame rearrangements, and the results were checked against IGoR. Hypergeometric tests were used in a later analysis to score TCR-TCR, TCR-HLA and TCR-CMV co-occurrence, with a repertoire-size bias correction applied to the TCR pairs. To estimate false discovery rates, a later analysis permuted the HLA or CMV assignments 20 times. In a later analysis, co-occurring TCRs were grouped using DBSCAN, with TCRdist sequence similarity added in when clustering inside HLA-allele-positive subsets. Repertoires with fewer than 30,000 or more than 120,000 public chains, plus five repertoires with anomalous nucleotide sharing, were excluded from co-occurrence clustering. Entries here come from immuneACCESS through TCRdb and include only in-frame sequences with V and J called. Some clones fail to appear in such tables; in the studies checked, an unresolved V gene covers under half of the shortfall, and the cause of the remainder is unknown. D and trimming come from the DNA, and the V and J calls and clone size come from that table. This sample has about 180,000 clones in its table, and around 77% of those were observed once. Clones ranked in the top ten supply 2% to 2.5% of the sample.

Note on this clone: The antigen this receptor binds is unknown. It has no much larger one-base neighbor in the sample; base qualities were not kept.

The cohort was made up of roughly 670 healthy bone marrow donors. At the time of sampling, all cohort members were nominally healthy, though unrecorded immune exposures were likely present. The donor was CMV seronegative and belonged to the group of around 400 seronegative cohort members. Each donor provided a peripheral blood sample, and peripheral blood mononuclear cells were used for TCR beta sequencing. The Qiagen DNeasy Blood Extraction Kit was used to extract genomic DNA from the blood cell samples. Sequences were obtained from PBMCs. The receptor was derived from a man aged 55 to 70 in good health and CMV-seronegative. Recombination linked TRBV5-4 to TRBJ1-5, and TRBD1 may be the D gene, going by 5 matching bases. This receptor carries the CDR3 CASSRGGSDQPQHF. The nucleotides read TGTGCCAGCAGCCGGGGGGGGTCCGATCAGCCCCAGCATTTT.